These 2 T cell receptor beta chains were all obtained from the same sample, sequenced in a study of shared clonotypes between healthy human individuals. Clones were sequenced by immunoSEQ multiplex PCR, and TCRdb holds only the in-frame ones, with some missing. The sample includes over 400,000 clones, roughly 95% of them seen just once. Sequenced input: naive CD4+ T cells sorted from blood. This sample's subset: CD45RA+ positively selected. Receptors were obtained from a woman aged 25-40 years in good health.

This clone has only one observation. The J gene is TRBJ1-1, the V gene TRBV15, with unresolved D. The CDR3 totals 15 residues. V was pared by 0 bases and J by 0 bases, with 8 bases between. CDR1 LNHNV and CDR2 YYDKDF come from the germline V gene (reference sequence). CDR3 nucleotides: TGTGCCACCAGCAGAGATGGTGGCTTGAACACTGAAGCTTTCTTT. Residues: CATSRDGGLNTEAFF.

This chain joins TRBV5-1 and TRBJ2-7; D uncertain. Looked up from germline, CDR1 is SGHRS and CDR2 is YFSETQ. The CDR3 covers 12 residues. V dropped 5 bases and J dropped 2 bases, with 8 bases sitting between them. The DNA for the CDR3 is TGCGCCAGCAGTCAAGCGCCCTACGAGCAGTACTTC. It translates to CASSQAPYEQYF.